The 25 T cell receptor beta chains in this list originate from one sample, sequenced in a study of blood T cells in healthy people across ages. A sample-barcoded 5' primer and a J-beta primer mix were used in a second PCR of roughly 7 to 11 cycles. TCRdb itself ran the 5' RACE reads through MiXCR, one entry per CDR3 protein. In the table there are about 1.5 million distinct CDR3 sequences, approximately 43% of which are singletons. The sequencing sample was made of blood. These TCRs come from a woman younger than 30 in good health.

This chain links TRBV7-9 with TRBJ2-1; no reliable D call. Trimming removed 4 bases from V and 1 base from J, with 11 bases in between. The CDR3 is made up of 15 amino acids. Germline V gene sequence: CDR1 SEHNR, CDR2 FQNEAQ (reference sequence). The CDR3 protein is CASSSEMGSYNEQFF. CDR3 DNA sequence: TGTGCCAGCAGCTCAGAGATGGGATCCTACAATGAGCAGTTCTTC. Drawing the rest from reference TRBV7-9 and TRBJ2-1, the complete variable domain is DTGVSQNPRHKITKRGQNVTFRCDPISEHNRLYWYRQTLGQGPEFLTYFQNEAQLEKSRLLSDRFSAERPKGSFSTLEIQRTEQGDSAMYLCASSSEMGSYNEQFFGPGTRLTVL.

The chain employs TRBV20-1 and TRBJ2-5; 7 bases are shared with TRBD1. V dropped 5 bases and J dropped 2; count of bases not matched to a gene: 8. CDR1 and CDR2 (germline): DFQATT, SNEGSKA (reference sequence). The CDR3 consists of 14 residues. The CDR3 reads CSARHGTAQETQYF. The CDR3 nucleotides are TGCAGTGCTCGACACGGGACAGCACAAGAGACCCAGTACTTC.

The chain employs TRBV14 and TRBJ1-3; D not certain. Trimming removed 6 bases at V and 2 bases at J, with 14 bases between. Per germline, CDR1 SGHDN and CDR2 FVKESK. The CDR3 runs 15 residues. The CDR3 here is CASSNLQYPGNTIYF. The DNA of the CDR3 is TGTGCCAGCAGTAACCTACAGTATCCTGGAAACACCATATATTTT.

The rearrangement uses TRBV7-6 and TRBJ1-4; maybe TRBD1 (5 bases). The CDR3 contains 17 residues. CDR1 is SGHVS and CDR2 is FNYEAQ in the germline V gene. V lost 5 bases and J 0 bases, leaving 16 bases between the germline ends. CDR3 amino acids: CASSLTFPGSTNEKLFF. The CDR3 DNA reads TGTGCCAGCAGCCTAACCTTCCCAGGGTCAACTAATGAAAAACTGTTTTTT.

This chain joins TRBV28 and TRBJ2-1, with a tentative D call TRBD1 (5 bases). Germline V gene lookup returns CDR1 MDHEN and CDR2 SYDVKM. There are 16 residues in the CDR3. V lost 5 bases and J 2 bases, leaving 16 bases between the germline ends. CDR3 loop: CASSATLSGTYNEQFF. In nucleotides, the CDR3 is TGTGCCAGCAGTGCCACGCTGTCAGGGACCTACAATGAGCAGTTCTTC.

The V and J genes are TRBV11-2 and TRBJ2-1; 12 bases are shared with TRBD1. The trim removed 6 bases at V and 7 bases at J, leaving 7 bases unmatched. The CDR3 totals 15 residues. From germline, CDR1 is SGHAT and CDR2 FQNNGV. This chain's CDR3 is CASRPGTGGLNEQFF. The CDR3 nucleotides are TGTGCCAGCAGACCCGGGACAGGGGGCTTGAATGAGCAGTTCTTC.

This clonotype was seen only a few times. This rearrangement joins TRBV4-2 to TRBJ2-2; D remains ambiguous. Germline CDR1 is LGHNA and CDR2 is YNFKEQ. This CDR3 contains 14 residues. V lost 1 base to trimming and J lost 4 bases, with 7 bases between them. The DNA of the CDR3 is TGTGCCAGCAGCCAAGGGCTCGGCACCGGGGAGCTGTTTTTT. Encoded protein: CASSQGLGTGELFF.

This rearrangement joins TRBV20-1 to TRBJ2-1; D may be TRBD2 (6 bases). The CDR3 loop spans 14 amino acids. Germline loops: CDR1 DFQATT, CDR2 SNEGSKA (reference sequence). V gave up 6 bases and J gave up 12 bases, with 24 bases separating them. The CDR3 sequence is CSARRDWGYKGQFF. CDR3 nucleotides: TGCAGTGCCCGCCGGGACTGGGGCTATAAGGGGCAGTTCTTC.

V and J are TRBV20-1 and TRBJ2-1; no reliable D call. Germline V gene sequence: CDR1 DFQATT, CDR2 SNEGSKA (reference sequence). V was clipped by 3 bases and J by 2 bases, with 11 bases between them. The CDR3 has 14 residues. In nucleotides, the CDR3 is TGCAGTGCTAGCGCCGGAACTACCTACAATGAGCAGTTCTTC. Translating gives CSASAGTTYNEQFF.

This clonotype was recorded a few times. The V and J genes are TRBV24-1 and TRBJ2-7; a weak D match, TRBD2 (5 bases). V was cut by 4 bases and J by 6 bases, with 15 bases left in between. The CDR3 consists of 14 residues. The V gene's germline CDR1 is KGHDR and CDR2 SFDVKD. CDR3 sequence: CATSEGWETSEQYF. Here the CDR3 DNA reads TGTGCCACCAGTGAAGGGTGGGAGACGAGCGAGCAGTACTTC.

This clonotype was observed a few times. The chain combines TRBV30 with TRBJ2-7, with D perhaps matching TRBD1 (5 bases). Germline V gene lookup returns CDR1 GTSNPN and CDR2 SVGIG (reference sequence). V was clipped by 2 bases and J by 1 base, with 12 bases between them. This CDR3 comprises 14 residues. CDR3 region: CAWSSGYGSYEQYF. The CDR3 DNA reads TGTGCCTGGAGTTCAGGGTATGGGTCCTACGAGCAGTACTTC.

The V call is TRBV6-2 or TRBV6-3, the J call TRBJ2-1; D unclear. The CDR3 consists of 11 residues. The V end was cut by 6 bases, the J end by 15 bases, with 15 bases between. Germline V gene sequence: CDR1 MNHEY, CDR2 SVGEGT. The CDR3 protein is CASSHGQERFF. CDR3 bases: TGTGCCAGCAGCCACGGGCAGGAACGGTTCTTC.

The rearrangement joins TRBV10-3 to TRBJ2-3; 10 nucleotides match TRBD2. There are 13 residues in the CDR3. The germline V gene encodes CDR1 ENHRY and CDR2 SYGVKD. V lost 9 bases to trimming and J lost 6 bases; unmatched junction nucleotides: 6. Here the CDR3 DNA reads TGTGCCATGGCAGCGGGGGGGCGCGATACGCAGTATTTT. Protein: CAMAAGGRDTQYF.

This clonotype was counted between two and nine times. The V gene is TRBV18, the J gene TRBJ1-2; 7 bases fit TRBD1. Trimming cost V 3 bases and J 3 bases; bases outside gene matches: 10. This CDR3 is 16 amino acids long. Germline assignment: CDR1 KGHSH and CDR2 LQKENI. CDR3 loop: CASSPTRGVFDYGYTF. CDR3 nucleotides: TGTGCCAGCTCACCTACCAGGGGGGTATTCGACTATGGCTACACCTTC. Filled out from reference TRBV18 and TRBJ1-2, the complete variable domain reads NAGVMQNPRHLVRRRGQEARLRCSPMKGHSHVYWYRQLPEEGLKFMVYLQKENIIDESGMPKERFSAEFPKEGPSILRIQQVVRGDSAAYFCASSPTRGVFDYGYTFGSGTRLTVV.

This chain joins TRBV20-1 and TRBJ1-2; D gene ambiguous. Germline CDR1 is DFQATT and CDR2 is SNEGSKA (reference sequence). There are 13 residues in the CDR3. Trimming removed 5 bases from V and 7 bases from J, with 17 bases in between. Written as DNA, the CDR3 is TGCAGTGCTCCCATTGTCGGGGATAGTGGCTACACCTTC. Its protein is CSAPIVGDSGYTF.

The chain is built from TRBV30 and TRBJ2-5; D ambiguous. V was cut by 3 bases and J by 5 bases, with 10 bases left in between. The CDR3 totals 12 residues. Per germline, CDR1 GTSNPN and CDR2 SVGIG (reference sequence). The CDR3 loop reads CAWRKSVETQYF. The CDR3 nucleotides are TGTGCCTGGAGAAAGAGCGTGGAGACCCAGTACTTC. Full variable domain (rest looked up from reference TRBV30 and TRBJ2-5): SQTIHQWPATLVQPVGSPLSLECTVEGTSNPNLYWYRQAAGRGLQLLFYSVGIGQISSEVPQNLSASRPQDRQFILSSKKLLLSDSGFYLCAWRKSVETQYFGPGTRLLVL.

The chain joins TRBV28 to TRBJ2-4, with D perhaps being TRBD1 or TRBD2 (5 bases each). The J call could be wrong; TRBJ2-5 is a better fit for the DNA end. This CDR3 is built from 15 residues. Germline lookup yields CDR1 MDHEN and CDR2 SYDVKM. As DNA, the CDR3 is TGTGCCAGCAGTTTAGGCGGGCCTGGGGGAGAGACCCAGTACTTC. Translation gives CASSLGGPGGETQYF.

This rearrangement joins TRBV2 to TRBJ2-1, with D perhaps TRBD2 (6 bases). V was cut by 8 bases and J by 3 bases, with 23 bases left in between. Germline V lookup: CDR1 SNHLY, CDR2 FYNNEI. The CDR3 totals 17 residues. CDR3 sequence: CASAPQSGLAYYNEQFF. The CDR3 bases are TGTGCCAGCGCACCCCAATCGGGGCTAGCGTACTACAATGAGCAGTTCTTC. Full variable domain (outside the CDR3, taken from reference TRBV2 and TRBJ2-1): EPEVTQTPSHQVTQMGQEVILRCVPISNHLYFYWYRQILGQKVEFLVSFYNNEISEKSEIFDDQFSVERPDGSNFTLKIRSTKLEDSAMYFCASAPQSGLAYYNEQFFGPGTRLTVL.

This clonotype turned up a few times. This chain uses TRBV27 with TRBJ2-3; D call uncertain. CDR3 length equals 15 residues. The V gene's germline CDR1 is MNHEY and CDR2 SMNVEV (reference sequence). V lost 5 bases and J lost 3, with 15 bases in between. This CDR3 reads CASSRSLELTDTQYF. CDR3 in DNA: TGTGCCAGCAGTAGAAGCCTGGAGTTGACAGATACGCAGTATTTT.

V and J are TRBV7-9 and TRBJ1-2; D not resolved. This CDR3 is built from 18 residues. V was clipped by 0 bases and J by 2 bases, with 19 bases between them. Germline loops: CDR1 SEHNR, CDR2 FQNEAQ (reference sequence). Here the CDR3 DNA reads TGTGCCAGCAGCTTAGCGCTTACGAGGGAGGACGGGAACTATGGCTACACCTTC. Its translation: CASSLALTREDGNYGYTF. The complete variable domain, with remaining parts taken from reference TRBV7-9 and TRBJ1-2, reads DTGVSQNPRHKITKRGQNVTFRCDPISEHNRLYWYRQTLGQGPEFLTYFQNEAQLEKSRLLSDRFSAERPKGSFSTLEIQRTEQGDSAMYLCASSLALTREDGNYGYTFGSGTRLTVV.

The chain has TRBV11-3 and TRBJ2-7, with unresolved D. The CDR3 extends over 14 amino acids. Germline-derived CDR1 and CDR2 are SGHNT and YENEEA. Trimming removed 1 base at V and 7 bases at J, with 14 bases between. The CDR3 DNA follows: TGTGCCAGCAGCTTAGGATCGACTGCCAATGAGCAGTACTTC. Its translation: CASSLGSTANEQYF.

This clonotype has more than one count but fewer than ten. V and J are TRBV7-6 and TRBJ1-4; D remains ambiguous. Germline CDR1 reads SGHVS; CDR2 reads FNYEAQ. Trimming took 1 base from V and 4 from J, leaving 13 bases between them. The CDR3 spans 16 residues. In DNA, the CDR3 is TGTGCCAGCAGCTTAGAACCGGCAGACCTTAATGAAAAACTGTTTTTT. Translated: CASSLEPADLNEKLFF.

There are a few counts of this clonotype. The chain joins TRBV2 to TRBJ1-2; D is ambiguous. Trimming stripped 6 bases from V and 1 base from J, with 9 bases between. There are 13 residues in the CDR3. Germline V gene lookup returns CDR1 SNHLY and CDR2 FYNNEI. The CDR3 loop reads CASRSSLNYGYTF. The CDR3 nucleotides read TGTGCCAGCAGGAGTTCACTTAACTATGGCTACACCTTC. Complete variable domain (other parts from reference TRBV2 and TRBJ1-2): EPEVTQTPSHQVTQMGQEVILRCVPISNHLYFYWYRQILGQKVEFLVSFYNNEISEKSEIFDDQFSVERPDGSNFTLKIRSTKLEDSAMYFCASRSSLNYGYTFGSGTRLTVV.

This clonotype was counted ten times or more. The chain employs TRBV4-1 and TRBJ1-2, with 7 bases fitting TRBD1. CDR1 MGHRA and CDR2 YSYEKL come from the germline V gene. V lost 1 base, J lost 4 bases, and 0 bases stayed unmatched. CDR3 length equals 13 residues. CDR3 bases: TGCGCCAGCAGCCAAGGGGACAGCTATGGCTACACCTTC. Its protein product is CASSQGDSYGYTF.

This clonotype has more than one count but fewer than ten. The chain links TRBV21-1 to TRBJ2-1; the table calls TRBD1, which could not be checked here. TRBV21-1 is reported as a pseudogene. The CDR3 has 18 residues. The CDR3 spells CASSPRLEDSEGLNEQFF. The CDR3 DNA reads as TGTGCCAGCAGCCCGCGACTGGAGGACAGTGAAGGGCTCAATGAGCAGTTCTTC.